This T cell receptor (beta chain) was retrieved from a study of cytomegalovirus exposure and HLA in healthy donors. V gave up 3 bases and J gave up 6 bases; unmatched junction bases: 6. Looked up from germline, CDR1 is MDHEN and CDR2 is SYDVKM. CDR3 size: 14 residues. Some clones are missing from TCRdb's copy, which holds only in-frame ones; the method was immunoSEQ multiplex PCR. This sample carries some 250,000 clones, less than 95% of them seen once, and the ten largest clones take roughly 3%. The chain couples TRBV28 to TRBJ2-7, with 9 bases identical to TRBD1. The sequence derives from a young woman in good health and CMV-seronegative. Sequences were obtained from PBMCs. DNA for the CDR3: TGTGCCAGCAGTTTCGGGACAGGGATAAGCGAGCAGTACTTC. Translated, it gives CASSFGTGISEQYF.